Listed here are 29 T cell receptor beta chains from one sample, sequenced in a study of Tregs in tolerant kidney transplant recipients. Recipient PBMCs carried a CFSE label and met irradiated graft donor PBMCs for six to seven days before FACS sorting. The antigens of these receptors remain unknown. Some clones are missing from TCRdb's copy, which holds only in-frame ones; the method was immunoSEQ multiplex PCR. The table lists about 8,300 clones, about a third of them singletons, with roughly 5% in the top ten. The sample consisted of CD8+ T cells from blood cultured with allogeneic cells, taken before the transplant. These receptors came from a human patient who received a combined kidney and bone marrow transplant.

The rearrangement uses TRBV27 and TRBJ2-3; 13 nucleotides line up with TRBD2. Trimming cost V 5 bases and J 3 bases; bases outside gene matches: 8. This CDR3 is 17 amino acids long. Germline values: CDR1 MNHEY, CDR2 SMNVEV (reference sequence). CDR3 nucleotides: TGTGCCAGCAGTATTATACTAGCGGGAGGGCCGACAGATACGCAGTATTTT. This codes for CASSIILAGGPTDTQYF.

This clone was detected once. The chain couples TRBV6-1 to TRBJ1-2; D gene unclear. Trimming took 5 bases from V and 7 from J, leaving 14 bases between them. The CDR3 has 13 amino acids. Germline V CDR1 and CDR2: MNHNS, SASEGT. The CDR3 bases are TGTGCCAGCAGTTATGGACTCCGAGCTGGCTACACCTTC. The encoded protein is CASSYGLRAGYTF.

This chain links TRBV11-3 with TRBJ2-7; the match to TRBD1 covers 7 bases. Looked up from germline, CDR1 is SGHNT and CDR2 is YENEEA. This CDR3 contains 16 residues. V lost 5 bases and J lost 4; bases outside the gene matches: 14. CDR3: CASSPGFGQATYEQYF. The DNA for the CDR3 is TGTGCCAGCAGCCCGGGGTTTGGACAGGCAACGTACGAGCAGTACTTC.

This clone came up a few times. The V call is TRBV7-9, the J call TRBJ2-6; D gene uncertain. V was clipped by 4 bases and J by 0 bases, with 4 bases between them. The CDR3 length is 14 residues. CDR1 is SEHNR, CDR2 FQNEAQ, per germline (reference sequence). CDR3 sequence (DNA): TGTGCCAGCAGCTCCTACTCTGGGGCCAACGTCCTGACTTTC. Residues: CASSSYSGANVLTF.

This clone has only a few counts. The V and J genes are TRBV5-4 and TRBJ2-7, with D uncertain. Trimming took off 6 bases at V and 3 bases at J, with 13 bases between the two ends. Germline V gene data show CDR1 as SGHNT and CDR2 as YYREEE (reference sequence). The CDR3 has 13 amino acids. CDR3 loop: CASTYGPLYEQYF. The CDR3 DNA follows: TGTGCCAGCACCTACGGTCCACTCTACGAGCAGTACTTC. The complete variable domain, with remaining parts taken from reference TRBV5-4 and TRBJ2-7, reads ETGVTQSPTHLIKTRGQQVTLRCSSQSGHNTVSWYQQALGQGPQFIFQYYREEENGRGNFPPRFSGLQFPNYSSELNVNALELDDSALYLCASTYGPLYEQYFGPGTRLTVT.

This clone was counted between two and nine times. The chain recombines TRBV6-5 with TRBJ2-5; 9 bases are shared with TRBD2. The CDR3 is made up of 15 amino acids. CDR1 is MNHEY, CDR2 SVGAGI, per germline. V lost 6 bases to trimming and J lost 5 bases; unmatched junction nucleotides: 10. The CDR3 protein is CASSPIAGVGETQYF. CDR3 nucleotides: TGTGCCAGCAGCCCCATAGCGGGAGTAGGGGAGACCCAGTACTTC.

The CDR3 reads CASSPVGPGGDYGYTF. CDR3 bases: TGCGCCAGCAGCCCAGTGGGGCCAGGGGGCGACTATGGCTACACCTTC. The chain recombines TRBV4-1 with TRBJ1-2; 8 positions match TRBD1. J was trimmed by 3 bases and V by 4 bases; bases with no gene match: 10. CDR1 and CDR2 (germline): MGHRA, YSYEKL. CDR3 length: 16 residues.

This clone counts as medium-sized. V gene TRBV4-1 combines with J gene TRBJ1-1, with D possibly TRBD1 on 5 matching bases. Trimming stripped 1 base from V and 6 bases from J, with 12 bases between. The CDR3 is 14 residues long. CDR1 and CDR2 (germline): MGHRA, YSYEKL. The CDR3 here is CASSQVGQGSEAFF. CDR3 nucleotides: TGCGCCAGCAGCCAAGTTGGGCAGGGCTCTGAAGCTTTCTTT.

Concerning this clone: The sample contains more than one DNA sequence encoding this CDR3. The CDR3 loop reads CASSPNRGDTEAFF. CDR3 DNA sequence: TGTGCCAGCAGCCCAAACAGGGGGGACACTGAAGCTTTCTTT. J is TRBJ1-1 and V is TRBV7-9, with 8 bases fitting TRBD1. V lost 5 bases and J lost 3; bases outside the gene matches: 5. The CDR3 runs 14 residues. The germline V gene encodes CDR1 SEHNR and CDR2 FQNEAQ (reference sequence).

The CDR3 is CASSLVLAGGPDTQYF. CDR3 nucleotide sequence: TGTGCCAGCAGTTTAGTCCTAGCGGGAGGACCAGATACGCAGTATTTT. The rearrangement links TRBV27 to TRBJ2-3; 11 bases are shared with TRBD2. V was pared by 2 bases and J by 4 bases, with 5 bases of the junction left unmatched. The length of the CDR3 is 16 residues. Germline-derived CDR1 and CDR2 are MNHEY and SMNVEV (reference sequence).

This clone turned up a few times. This sequence joins TRBV5-1 and TRBJ2-7; unclear D gene. The CDR3 covers 12 residues. V shed 3 bases and J shed 3 bases, with 7 bases lying between them. The germline V gene has CDR1 SGHRS and CDR2 YFSETQ. The CDR3 sequence is CASSSLSYEQYF. As DNA, the CDR3 is TGCGCCAGCAGCTCCCTTAGCTACGAGCAGTACTTC. The full variable domain, with the rest looked up from reference TRBV5-1 and TRBJ2-7, is KAGVTQTPRYLIKTRGQQVTLSCSPISGHRSVSWYQQTPGQGLQFLFEYFSETQRNKGNFPGRFSGRQFSNSRSEMNVSTLELGDSALYLCASSSLSYEQYFGPGTRLTVT.

Points on this clone: A read error may account for a junction end that differs from germline. V and J are TRBV9 and TRBJ2-3; TRBD2 is a possible D gene (5 bases). In germline, CDR1 is SGDLS, CDR2 YYNGEE. This CDR3 spans 13 amino acids. The DNA of the CDR3 is TGTGCCAGCAGCCCCCGACGGGGAGATGCGCAGTATTTT. Protein sequence: CASSPRRGDAQYF.

The chain joins TRBV6-1 to TRBJ2-7; tentatively, D is TRBD1 (6 bases). The CDR3 length is 17 residues. Germline V gene data show CDR1 as MNHNS and CDR2 as SASEGT. V lost 3 bases to trimming and J lost 3 bases, with 21 bases between them. The CDR3 here is CASSEGIYRVTGYEQYF. Here the CDR3 DNA reads TGTGCCAGCAGTGAGGGCATCTACAGGGTGACGGGCTACGAGCAGTACTTC.

This clone was seen a handful of times. The CDR3 loop reads CASRATDWNTEAFF. CDR3 coding DNA: TGTGCCAGCAGGGCGACAGACTGGAACACTGAAGCTTTCTTT. This chain joins TRBV7-2 and TRBJ1-1; tentatively, D is TRBD1 (5 bases). Between the trimmed V and J ends, which lost 6 bases and 1 base, there was a span of 12 bases. From germline, CDR1 is SGHTA and CDR2 FQGNSA. This CDR3 is 14 amino acids long. The full variable domain, completed using reference TRBV7-2 and TRBJ1-1, is GAGVSQSPSNKVTEKGKDVELRCDPISGHTALYWYRQSLGQGLEFLIYFQGNSAPDKSGLPSDRFSAERTGGSVSTLTIQRTQQEDSAVYLCASRATDWNTEAFFGQGTRLTVV.

The chain couples TRBV4-2 to TRBJ1-1, with no clear D. With 1 base removed from V and 5 bases from J, the gap between germline ends came to 8 bases. The CDR3 sequence is 13 residues long. Germline V gives CDR1 LGHNA, CDR2 YNFKEQ. CDR3 DNA sequence: TGTGCCAGCAGCCAAGGTGAGCAAACTGAAGCTTTCTTT. The encoded protein is CASSQGEQTEAFF.

This rearrangement joins TRBV27 to TRBJ1-6; tentatively, D is TRBD1 (5 bases). V was shortened by 6 bases and J by 10 bases, with 13 bases between the two germline ends. This CDR3 is built from 13 residues. The germline gives CDR1 MNHEY, CDR2 SMNVEV (reference sequence). In DNA, the CDR3 is TGTGCCAGCAGCGTCGGGACTTTATCACCCCTCCACTTT. Its translation is CASSVGTLSPLHF.

This chain uses TRBV7-3 with TRBJ2-2, with D perhaps matching TRBD1 (6 bases). The CDR3 has 15 amino acids. V was clipped by 5 bases and J by 1 base, with 11 bases between them. Germline assignment: CDR1 SGHTA and CDR2 FQGTGA. This CDR3 is CASSQGPLNTGELFF. The DNA of the CDR3 is TGTGCCAGCAGCCAGGGGCCCCTGAACACCGGGGAGCTGTTTTTT.

V usage is TRBV6-1 and J usage is TRBJ2-7; D is ambiguous. This CDR3 contains 14 residues. Trimming pared 9 bases from V and 2 bases from J, leaving 17 bases between. Germline V lookup: CDR1 MNHNS, CDR2 SASEGT. The CDR3: CASNEKETAYEQYF. The CDR3, as DNA: TGTGCCAGTAATGAAAAGGAGACGGCCTACGAGCAGTACTTC.

This clone occurred once. The chain is built from TRBV27 and TRBJ2-1, with TRBD1 matching 9 bases. The V gene end was trimmed by 0 bases and the J gene end by 6 bases; junction bases not matched to a gene: 6. Germline CDR1 reads MNHEY; CDR2 reads SMNVEV (reference sequence). The CDR3 extends over 16 amino acids. CDR3 amino acids: CASSLSPGTGINEQFF. For the CDR3, the DNA is TGTGCCAGCAGTTTATCGCCCGGGACAGGGATCAATGAGCAGTTCTTC.

The J gene is TRBJ2-7, the V gene TRBV28; the match to TRBD1 covers 7 bases. The V gene's germline CDR1 is MDHEN and CDR2 SYDVKM. This CDR3 has 14 amino acids. J was trimmed by 5 bases and V by 5 bases; bases with no gene match: 9. The CDR3 spells CASSRLWTGNEQYF. The CDR3 DNA sequence: TGTGCCAGCAGTCGCCTTTGGACAGGCAACGAGCAGTACTTC.

By its share, this clone is medium-sized (0.01 to 0.1%). This chain uses TRBV4-1 with TRBJ2-7; 7 bases are a match to TRBD1. CDR3 length equals 15 residues. Germline CDR1 and CDR2: MGHRA and YSYEKL. Germline trimming cut 4 bases from V and 1 base from J; bases unmatched to any gene: 7. CDR3 sequence (DNA): TGCGCCAGCAGCCCACAGGGGACCAATTCCTACGAGCAGTACTTC. This codes for CASSPQGTNSYEQYF.

This CDR3 reads CASRPSGAGETQYF. CDR3 nucleotides: TGTGCCAGCAGACCTAGCGGAGCGGGGGAGACCCAGTACTTC. The chain links TRBV6-5 to TRBJ2-5; 7 bases fit TRBD2. The germline V gene has CDR1 MNHEY and CDR2 SVGAGI. The V and J ends lost 6 bases and 5 bases, in that order; junction bases with no gene match: 9. The CDR3 is 14 residues long.

As to this clone: Other DNA sequences from this sample encode an identical CDR3 as well. The V and J genes are TRBV6-5 and TRBJ1-1, with a possible D match to TRBD1 (6 bases). Germline CDR1 reads MNHEY; CDR2 reads SVGAGI. V lost 0 bases to trimming and J lost 4 bases, with 9 bases between them. The CDR3 runs 14 residues. The CDR3, as DNA: TGTGCCAGCAGTTACTCCTTACAGGGCACTGAAGCTTTCTTT. Protein product: CASSYSLQGTEAFF.

This clone turned up a few times. This specimen includes other DNA sequences encoding the same CDR3. This chain uses TRBV21-1 with TRBJ1-6. TRBV21-1 is labeled a pseudogene. This CDR3 contains 17 residues. In DNA form, the CDR3 reads TGTGCCAGCAGCCCCGTGGAGGGAAAAGAGGACAATTCACCCCTCCACTTT. Its translation is CASSPVEGKEDNSPLHF.

This chain uses TRBV9 with TRBJ2-2; possibly TRBD2 for D (5 bases). Germline assignment: CDR1 SGDLS and CDR2 YYNGEE. Trimming stripped 0 bases from V and 5 bases from J, with 11 bases between. This CDR3 region has 15 residues. The CDR3: CASSVGGSVTGELFF. CDR3 nucleotide sequence: TGTGCCAGCAGCGTAGGAGGTAGCGTGACCGGGGAGCTGTTTTTT.

V is TRBV9 and J is TRBJ2-7, with 15 positions matching TRBD2. Germline V CDR1 and CDR2: SGDLS, YYNGEE. CDR3 length: 16 residues. Trimming removed 4 bases from V and 0 bases from J; junction bases left unmatched: 2. The CDR3 is CASSSGLAGGSYEQYF. As DNA, the CDR3 is TGTGCCAGCAGCTCGGGACTAGCGGGGGGCTCCTACGAGCAGTACTTC.

The J gene is TRBJ2-2, the V gene TRBV7-9, with 8 bases identical to TRBD1. The CDR3 is 17 residues long. Germline trimming cut 1 base from V and 4 bases from J; bases unmatched to any gene: 8. Germline V CDR1 and CDR2: SEHNR, FQNEAQ (reference sequence). CDR3 DNA: TGTGCCAGCAGCTTAGAGGAGGACAGGGCATCCACCGGGGAGCTGTTTTTT. Residues: CASSLEEDRASTGELFF. Filled out from reference TRBV7-9 and TRBJ2-2, the complete variable domain reads DTGVSQNPRHKITKRGQNVTFRCDPISEHNRLYWYRQTLGQGPEFLTYFQNEAQLEKSRLLSDRFSAERPKGSFSTLEIQRTEQGDSAMYLCASSLEEDRASTGELFFGEGSRLTVL.

This clone was observed a few times. DNA for the CDR3: TGTGCCAGCAGCTTAGTTGGTAGGTCCCGCGGGACAGATACGCAGTATTTT. Amino acids: CASSLVGRSRGTDTQYF. The chain recombines TRBV7-9 with TRBJ2-3; possible D gene TRBD2, 5 bases. Germline V gives CDR1 SEHNR, CDR2 FQNEAQ (reference sequence). The CDR3 is 17 amino acids. The ends were cut back, 1 base at V and 3 bases at J, with 17 bases in the middle.

The chain joins TRBV27 to TRBJ1-6, with TRBD1 matching over 10 bases. CDR1 is MNHEY, CDR2 SMNVEV, per germline (reference sequence). The CDR3 has 14 amino acids. With 5 bases clipped from V and 10 bases from J, the junction kept 5 bases outside the gene matches. The CDR3 is CASSPTGGGSPLHF. The CDR3 DNA sequence: TGTGCCAGCAGTCCGACAGGGGGCGGATCACCCCTCCACTTT.